This TCR beta chain came from a study of T cell changes during pregnancy in multiple sclerosis. This table comes from immunoSEQ multiplex PCR, and its TCRdb copy is limited to in-frame clones, with some not included. This sample has about 34,000 clones; 70% to 90% occur once, and the top ten carry roughly 4%. The V end lost 3 bases, the J end lost 4 bases, and 7 bases lay between the germline ends. The CDR3 spans 13 residues. Germline CDR1 reads SGDLS; CDR2 reads YYNGEE. Here the sequenced sample was CD8+ T cells from peripheral blood mononuclear cells, taken in the third trimester of pregnancy. The chain joins TRBV9 to TRBJ1-4; no clear D gene. This sequence was found in a female donor with multiple sclerosis, enrolled in a pregnancy study. The CDR3 sequence: CASSDGVNEKLFF. CDR3 bases: TGTGCCAGCAGCGACGGGGTTAATGAAAAACTGTTTTTT.